Listed below are T cell receptor beta chains from one sample, sequenced in a study of blood T cell repertoires in COVID-19. Libraries were prepared by immunoSEQ multiplex PCR; TCRdb keeps only in-frame clonotypes and omits some of them. The sample lists about 200,000 clones; 89% were seen once. Sequenced input: PBMCs or T cells enriched from blood (not recorded which). Receptor source: a woman under 30 who had recovered from COVID-19. The CDR3 runs from the conserved cysteine through the conserved F or W. The D gene is left open where the match is weak. Clone size is given for some rows only: seen once, a few or many times, or a class if the clone is expanded.

D gene | J gene | V gene | clone size | CDR3 DNA | CDR3 protein
. | TRBJ2-3 | TRBV19 | . | TGTGCCAGTCATCAAGGGGCAGGGGTAGTCGGTACGCAGTATTTT | CASHQGAGVVGTQYF
TRBD2 | TRBJ2-7 | TRBV3-1/TRBV3-2 | . | TGTGCCAGCAGCCAAGAGACGGTCCTTCGGGGGGGATACGAGCAGTACTTC | CASSQETVLRGGYEQYF
. | TRBJ1-1 | TRBV29-1 | once | TGCAGCGCCGTAAAACCGAACATGAACACTGAAGCTTTCTTT | CSAVKPNMNTEAFF
TRBD1 | TRBJ1-2 | TRBV6-1 | . | TGTGCCAGCAGTGAGAGGGGGCCTGACTATGGCTACACCTTC | CASSERGPDYGYTF
TRBD1 | TRBJ1-2 | TRBV5-4 | few | TGTGCCAGCAGCTTGGATATTCGACAGGGGATTCGGGGCTACACCTTC | CASSLDIRQGIRGYTF
. | TRBJ2-5 | TRBV19 | . | TGTGCCAGTAGTATTGTGGGGCAACGGGAGACCCAGTACTTC | CASSIVGQRETQYF
. | TRBJ1-2 | TRBV27 | . | TGTGCCGCGGGCAGGCTCCCCCCCAACTATGGCTACACCTTC | CAAGRLPPNYGYTF
. | TRBJ2-6 | TRBV5-4 | once | TGTGCCAGCAGCTTGGCCAGTACCAACGTCCTGACTTTC | CASSLASTNVLTF
. | TRBJ2-5 | TRBV2 | . | TGTGCCAGCAGTGAACGAGAGACCCAGTACTTC | CASSERETQYF
. | TRBJ2-5 | TRBV7-2 | . | TGTGCCAGCAGCTTAGCAGTCGACGAGGTCCAGTACTTC | CASSLAVDEVQYF
. | TRBJ1-4 | TRBV30 | . | TGTGCCTGGAGTACCGGGGGAAAACTGTTTTTT | CAWSTGGKLFF
TRBD1 | TRBJ1-2 | TRBV12-5 | once | TGTGCTAGTGGTTTGGTACCCTGGACAGGGGGCGAGTTCGACTATGGCTACACCTTC | CASGLVPWTGGEFDYGYTF
. | TRBJ1-2 | TRBV28 | . | TGTGCCAGCAGTCCCGGAAAACGACAGAACTATGGCTACACCTTC | CASSPGKRQNYGYTF
. | TRBJ1-1 | TRBV14 | . | TGTGCCAGCAGCCGGTATAGGGGCGCGGGGACTGAAGCTTTCTTT | CASSRYRGAGTEAFF
. | TRBJ2-7 | TRBV7-6 | . | TGTGCCAGCAGTTCCACTCCCGGGGGGCGAACTAACGAGCAGTACTTC | CASSSTPGGRTNEQYF
. | TRBJ1-6 | TRBV10-1 | . | TGCGCCAGCAGCGAAGGGGGGGATAATTCACCCCTCCACTTT | CASSEGGDNSPLHF
TRBD1 | TRBJ1-2 | TRBV3-1/TRBV3-2 | . | TGTGCCAGCAGCCAAGATACAGGGGCCTATGGCTACACCTTC | CASSQDTGAYGYTF
. | TRBJ2-5 | TRBV6-6 | . | TGTGCCAGCACTCACGGAGTCCAAGAGACCCAGTACTTC | CASTHGVQETQYF
. | TRBJ1-5 | TRBV28 | . | TGTGCCAGCAGATTAAGACAGGCCAATCAGCCCCAGCATTTT | CASRLRQANQPQHF
TRBD2 | TRBJ2-1 | TRBV9 | . | TGTGCCAGCAGCGTCGGGACTAGCAGGAATGAGCAGTTCTTC | CASSVGTSRNEQFF
TRBD1 | TRBJ2-4 | TRBV28 | . | TGTGCCAGCAGTTTAGGGACAGGGTTAGCCAAAAACATTCAGTACTTC | CASSLGTGLAKNIQYF
. | TRBJ1-5 | TRBV28 | . | TGTGCCAGCAGTTTGCGCCCCCAGCATTTT | CASSLRPQHF
. | TRBJ2-7 | TRBV6-1 | . | TGTGCCAGCAGTGAAGCGCTTTTGACTAGGACTTTCTACGAGCAGTACTTC | CASSEALLTRTFYEQYF
TRBD2 | TRBJ2-1 | TRBV27 | . | TGTGCCAGCAGTTGGAAGCGGGGGGTCCCCCTGGGTGAGCAGTTCTTC | CASSWKRGVPLGEQFF
TRBD1 | TRBJ1-5 | TRBV19 | . | TGTGCCAGTAGTATAGGGACAGGGGGCACTCAGCCCCAGCATTTT | CASSIGTGGTQPQHF
. | TRBJ1-1 | TRBV18 | . | TGTGCCAGCTCCTCCGCGGGGTTGACTGAAGCTTTCTTT | CASSSAGLTEAFF
TRBD2 | TRBJ2-7 | TRBV2 | . | TGTGCCAGCAGCCCCAGGACTAGCGGGGTCTACGAGCAGTACTTC | CASSPRTSGVYEQYF
. | TRBJ1-6 | TRBV7-2 | . | TGTGCCAGCAGCTTAGCGGTACAGGGTTATTCACCCCTCCACTTT | CASSLAVQGYSPLHF